Listed here are 6 T cell receptor beta chains from one sample, sequenced in a study of shared T cell receptors in the human thymus. Using immunoSEQ multiplex PCR, the repertoire was profiled, and TCRdb retains in-frame clones only, with some absent. The sample carries about 380,000 clones, 85% to 95% recorded once. Material: thymocytes. These receptors all come from a human donor.

The chain has TRBV6-4 and TRBJ2-1; 12 bases fit TRBD2. CDR3 length equals 16 residues. With V trimmed by 4 bases and J by 6 bases, 7 bases remained unmatched. Germline assignment: CDR1 MRHNA and CDR2 SNTAGT. DNA for the CDR3: TGTGCCAGCAGTGGTCGGCTAGCGGGAGGGTTCAATGAGCAGTTCTTC. It specifies CASSGRLAGGFNEQFF.

V is TRBV10-3 and J is TRBJ1-3; no reliable D call. The V gene lost 3 bases and the J gene lost 0 bases, with 6 bases spanning the gap. Looked up from germline, CDR1 is ENHRY and CDR2 is SYGVKD. CDR3 length: 14 amino acids. The CDR3 DNA sequence: TGTGCCATCAGTGATCTGAGCTCTGGAAACACCATATATTTT. Its protein product is CAISDLSSGNTIYF.

This chain uses TRBV25-1 with TRBJ2-1; 10 nucleotides match TRBD2. This CDR3 spans 18 amino acids. J gave up 0 bases and V 0 bases, and 5 bases lay outside the gene matches. Germline CDR1 and CDR2: MGHDK and SYGVNS. The CDR3 loop is CASSEYQASGSSYNEQFF. DNA of the CDR3: TGTGCCAGCAGTGAATATCAGGCTAGCGGGAGCTCCTACAATGAGCAGTTCTTC. The complete variable domain, with remaining parts taken from reference TRBV25-1 and TRBJ2-1, reads EADIYQTPRYLVIGTGKKITLECSQTMGHDKMYWYQQDPGMELHLIHYSYGVNSTEKGDLSSESTVSRIRTEHFPLTLESARPSHTSQYLCASSEYQASGSSYNEQFFGPGTRLTVL.

J is TRBJ2-3 and V is TRBV27, with 10 bases identical to TRBD1. Germline V lookup: CDR1 MNHEY, CDR2 SMNVEV (reference sequence). Trimming took 6 bases from V and 6 from J; bases not matched to a gene: 18. CDR3 size: 18 residues. This chain's CDR3 is CASSSVWGDRGMPDTQYF. For the CDR3, the DNA is TGTGCCAGCAGCAGTGTTTGGGGGGACAGGGGTATGCCTGATACGCAGTATTTT.

The CDR3 DNA sequence: TGTGCCAGCACCCCAGGGTTCCTTCACACTGAAGCTTTCTTT. Translating it yields CASTPGFLHTEAFF. This chain connects TRBV7-3 to TRBJ1-1; D is perhaps TRBD1 (5 bases). V gave up 7 bases and J gave up 3 bases, with 15 bases separating them. The CDR3 contains 14 residues. Per the germline V gene, CDR1 is SGHTA and CDR2 is FQGTGA. The full variable domain, with the rest looked up from reference TRBV7-3 and TRBJ1-1, is GAGVSQTPSNKVTEKGKYVELRCDPISGHTALYWYRQSLGQGPEFLIYFQGTGAADDSGLPNDRFFAVRPEGSVSTLKIQRTERGDSAVYLCASTPGFLHTEAFFGQGTRLTVV.

This rearrangement joins TRBV28 to TRBJ1-5; tentative D call: TRBD1 (6 bases). Trimming removed 3 bases at V and 2 bases at J, with 26 bases between. From germline, CDR1 is MDHEN and CDR2 SYDVKM. CDR3 length: 20 amino acids. CDR3 region: CASSLGFQGTPFGGNQPQHF. The CDR3 bases are TGTGCCAGCAGTTTGGGGTTCCAAGGGACACCCTTTGGTGGCAATCAGCCCCAGCATTTT.